This T cell receptor (beta chain) was documented in a study of blood T cell repertoires in COVID-19. The assay was immunoSEQ multiplex PCR, and TCRdb's table has in-frame clones only and misses some. The sample records tens of thousands of clones, 80% to 90% being singletons. The CDR3 is made up of 14 amino acids. Germline V lookup: CDR1 SNHLY, CDR2 FYNNEI. V shed 5 bases, J shed 5 bases, and the junction held 5 bases outside the gene matches. The clonotype comes from a human donor in a cohort sampled during active COVID-19. Sequencing was performed on peripheral blood. The chain employs TRBV2 and TRBJ1-2; 10 nucleotides align to TRBD1. CDR3: CASSPDRGLYGYTF. Here the CDR3 DNA reads TGTGCCAGCAGTCCGGACAGGGGGTTGTATGGCTACACCTTC.